The table lists the clone carrying this T cell receptor (beta chain) with a few counts. The sample comes from a study of cytomegalovirus exposure and HLA in healthy donors. With 0 bases clipped from V and 2 bases from J, the junction kept 4 bases outside the gene matches. Germline CDR1 is KGHSH and CDR2 is LQKENI. This CDR3 has 15 residues. Libraries were prepared by immunoSEQ multiplex PCR; TCRdb keeps only in-frame clonotypes and omits some of them. The sample records 120,000 or so clones, 89% being singletons. The V call is TRBV18, the J call TRBJ2-7; 7 nucleotides line up with TRBD1. This TCR came from a woman aged 18-29 years in good health and CMV-seronegative. Sequencing was done on a sample of PBMCs. The CDR3 reads CASSPPRQGTYEQYF. The CDR3 DNA is TGTGCCAGCTCACCACCTCGACAGGGCACCTACGAGCAGTACTTC.